This T cell receptor (beta chain) was sequenced in a study of tumor-infiltrating lymphocytes in primary liver carcinoma (dated by TCRdb to 2015 to 2018). For the wider study: Hepatocellular carcinoma (four) or combined HCC and intrahepatic cholangiocarcinoma (one) was present in the five patients, who were three men and two women aged 30 to 69 years. Samples yielded roughly 3.5 to 8 million productive TCRbeta reads; read depth did not differ significantly between tissue types. Across five regions of each liver tumor, along with adjacent normal tissue and blood, the study brought together TCRbeta repertoire sequencing, expression microarrays and whole-exome sequencing. A total of roughly 35 specimens from 5 patients went through TCRbeta repertoire sequencing, namely 25 tumor regions, 5 adjacent noncancerous liver tissues and 5 peripheral blood samples. To link TCRbeta repertoire diversity to the local molecular phenotype, the approximately 26 tumor region samples were profiled with Agilent mRNA microarrays. Reproducibility between technical replicate repertoires was high, with correlation coefficients above 0.95 and mean shared-clone rates roughly 0.91. Tumors of the five patients were stage T1-T3 N0M0 with maximum diameters of roughly 4.2 to 11 cm.

A constant-region primer and ProtoScript II reverse transcriptase were used to reverse-transcribe TCRbeta-specific cDNA from approximately 500 ng total RNA. TCRbeta libraries were built with three nested multiplex PCR rounds, a slightly modified ARM-PCR procedure. Multiplex TRBV1-TRBV30 forward primers and a Cbeta reverse primer were used in the first two PCR rounds, each of which was run for approximately 9 cycles. Sample barcodes and Illumina adapters were attached in a final 25-cycle PCR using Deep VentR polymerase. Before sequencing, amplicons of 200-500 bp were gel-purified using a QIAquick gel extraction kit. TCRbeta amplicons were sequenced on an Illumina HiSeq 2500 with 250-bp paired-end reads. In the original analysis: Trimmomatic v0.33 was used to quality-trim the reads, and FLASH v1.2.11 was used to merge paired reads so that full CDR3 sequences could be recovered. MiGEC v1.2.1b assigned V, D and J germline segments to the rearranged TCRbeta sequences. Clonotype statistics and Shannon-Wiener diversity indices were calculated with VDJtools v1.0.0. To cut down on sampling bias, every analysis after diversity analysis relied on just the 250 most abundant clonotypes from each sample. TCRdb ran its own pipeline on the public reads, namely fastp trimming at Q25 and MiXCR clone calling, and kept in-frame beta chains. Duplicate CDR3 protein sequences are folded into a single record with the most common DNA and genes. TCRdb's processing, not the authors', yielded these V and J calls. The sample has under 110,000 distinct CDR3 sequences on record, approximately 70% of them singletons. Approximately 12% of the sample rests with the top ten.

General conclusions and limits of the study: Only the TCR beta chain was sequenced, which likely underestimates true repertoire diversity because unpaired alpha chains were not captured. Just about 8-25% of top clones turned up in all five regions of a tumor, which suggests spatial heterogeneity among tumor-infiltrating T cells. Repertoire overlap was found to be higher between tumor regions (mean around 35%) than between tumor-adjacent (approximately 17%) or tumor-blood (around 14%) pairs, consistent with antigen-driven expansion. The top 250 clones accounted for a significantly greater share of the repertoire in tumors than in blood (p = 0.039). The study included only a few patients, and the authors note findings should be validated in a larger study. Because the samples were bulk and unsorted, CD4+ and CD8+ T cell repertoires could not be compared.

There are many counts of this clonotype. The clone's antigen remains unknown. No quality values exist for individual bases; no much larger clone is one base distant. Total RNA and DNA were co-extracted without cell sorting from roughly 20-30 mg of bulk tissue using the AllPrep DNA/RNA mini kit. About 5 patients with histopathologically diagnosed primary liver carcinoma underwent surgical resection in China between late 2015 and 2016. Patients had chronic HBV infection and were treatment-naive at sampling. Each tumor was sampled at five spatially separated regions: the tumor centre plus the superior, inferior, left-lateral and right-lateral poles. According to histology, viable tumor cells made up more than 75% of every tumor sample. Each fresh piece of tumor and adjacent tissue was cut in two, with one half stored in RNAlater at -80 degrees C and the other half sent for histology. V lost 5 bases and J lost 0 bases; the stretch between them is 17 bases long. From its cysteine to its phenylalanine, the CDR3 spans 18 amino acids. The sequence is cut down to CDR3 DNA, 54 bases in frame from base 1. Sequences MNHEY (CDR1) and SVGAGI (CDR2) are obtained from the germline V gene.

Recombination connected TRBV6-5 to TRBJ2-6, with TRBD1 perhaps the D gene, on 5 matching bases. Sequenced: liver tumor tissue from sampling region 2. The cell subset or site label on this specimen signifies: tumor region T2, inferior pole. The sequence came from a woman in her fifties or sixties with primary liver carcinoma and hepatitis B virus infection. The CDR3 region: CASSKGSRVVSGANVLTF. Here is the DNA: TGTGCCAGCAGTAAAGGGTCCAGGGTGGTCTCTGGGGCCAACGTCCTGACTTTC.